This TCR beta chain emerged from a study of CD8 T cells in ankylosing spondylitis. Points from the study as a whole: Seemingly characteristic of ankylosing spondylitis blood was a TCR beta motif consisting of about 8 highly homologous variants. According to the report, clones linked to the disease were significantly enriched in matched synovial fluid samples taken from ankylosing spondylitis patients.

Germline V gene lookup returns CDR1 MGHDK and CDR2 SYGVNS. V lost 8 bases to trimming and J lost 2 bases; unmatched junction nucleotides: 11. This CDR3 has 15 residues. This clonotype has ten or more counts. The antigen remains unidentified. Libraries of TCR beta came from quantitative 5'-RACE with molecular barcodes. Each CDR3 protein is one row after TCRdb ran MiXCR on the 5' RACE reads. Found here are 200,000 or so distinct CDR3 sequences, 18% of them singletons; the top ten hold 3.5% to 5%. The chain employs TRBV25-1 and TRBJ1-2; 7 bases align to TRBD1. Source material: blood, either unsorted or a sorted T cell fraction (not recorded which). This receptor was taken from a male donor under 35 with ankylosing spondylitis or in good health (not recorded which). Written as DNA, the CDR3 is TGTGCCAGCTTCAGTGTGTCGACAGGGAACTATGGCTACACCTTC. Amino acid sequence: CASFSVSTGNYGYTF.